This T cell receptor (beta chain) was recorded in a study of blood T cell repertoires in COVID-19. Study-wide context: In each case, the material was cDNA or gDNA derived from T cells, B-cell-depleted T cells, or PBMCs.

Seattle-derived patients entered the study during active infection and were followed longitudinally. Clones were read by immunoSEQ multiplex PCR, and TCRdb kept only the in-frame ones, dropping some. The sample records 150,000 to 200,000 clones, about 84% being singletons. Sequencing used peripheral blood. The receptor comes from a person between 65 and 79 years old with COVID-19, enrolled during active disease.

DNA for the CDR3: TGTGCCAGCAGTGCGGGGGGCCTGAGCACAGATACGCAGTATTTT. Its protein product is CASSAGGLSTDTQYF. The V call is TRBV6-4, the J call TRBJ2-3, with D perhaps matching TRBD2 (7 bases). Germline values: CDR1 MRHNA, CDR2 SNTAGT. V was cut by 4 bases and J by 0 bases, with 11 bases left in between. The length of the CDR3 is 15 residues.